This TCR beta chain was identified in a study of siplizumab effects on memory and regulatory T cells. Study-wide findings and caveats: A significant reduction in alloreactive sequences traceable to unstimulated CD4+ memory cells was produced by siplizumab.

Here immunoSEQ multiplex PCR was the method, and the copy in TCRdb shows in-frame clones only, minus some. Counted here are over 95,000 clones, around 93% occurring once; the ten biggest clones make up over 0.15%. This clone came up once. Its antigen is still unknown. Germline CDR1 SGHVS, CDR2 FNYEAQ. V gave up 0 bases and J gave up 9 bases; unmatched junction bases: 4. The CDR3 contains 15 residues. The sequencing input was non-Treg CD4+ T cells sorted from blood. The rearrangement uses TRBV7-6 and TRBJ2-1; 11 bases fit TRBD2. This clonotype originated in a human donor in good health. The CDR3 DNA sequence: TGTGCCAGCAGCTTAGCTAGCGGGGGGGCCGGTGAGCAGTTCTTC. It yields the protein CASSLASGGAGEQFF.